One sample yielded the 26 T cell receptor beta chains listed below, sequenced in a study of T cell responses to AZD1222 COVID-19 vaccine. The table came from immunoSEQ multiplex PCR; TCRdb's copy has only in-frame clones and leaves some out. The sample gives approximately 120,000 clones, more than 70% of which show up once; approximately 4.2% is in the top ten. The material sequenced was peripheral blood, taken on day 0 of AZD1222 vaccination. These receptors were collected from an adult in good health.

CDR3 loop: CASSDPKTNYGYTF. The DNA of the CDR3 is TGTGCCAGCAGCGACCCGAAAACTAACTATGGCTACACCTTC. V is TRBV6-5 and J is TRBJ1-2; D gene uncertain. This CDR3 has 14 residues. Trimming shortened V by 6 bases and J by 0 bases, and 11 bases separated the two germline ends. The germline V gene has CDR1 MNHEY and CDR2 SVGAGI.

V gene TRBV27 combines with J gene TRBJ2-2; D uncertain. This CDR3 is 13 amino acids long. The V end was cut by 6 bases, the J end by 3 bases, with 8 bases between. The germline V gene encodes CDR1 MNHEY and CDR2 SMNVEV (reference sequence). The CDR3 DNA reads as TGTGCCAGCAGCCTCCGGGACACCGGGGAGCTGTTTTTT. Amino acid sequence: CASSLRDTGELFF.

The V call is TRBV6-6, the J call TRBJ2-7; the match to TRBD2 covers 10 bases. J lost 4 bases, V lost 5 bases, and 8 bases had no gene match. The CDR3 has 15 residues. The germline CDR1 and CDR2 sequences are MNHNY and SVGAGI (reference sequence). The CDR3 sequence is CASSPSSGGPYEQYF. As DNA, the CDR3 is TGTGCCAGCAGTCCATCTAGCGGGGGCCCTTACGAGCAGTACTTC.

The genes are TRBV27 and TRBJ1-5; D unresolved. There are 14 residues in the CDR3. V was pared by 5 bases and J by 5 bases, with 13 bases between. The V gene's germline CDR1 is MNHEY and CDR2 SMNVEV (reference sequence). The CDR3 loop reads CASSGGMAHQPQHF. The CDR3 DNA sequence: TGTGCCAGCAGTGGAGGCATGGCCCATCAGCCCCAGCATTTT.

The V and J genes are TRBV30 and TRBJ2-5, with 11 positions matching TRBD1. With 1 base clipped from V and 5 bases from J, the junction kept 12 bases outside the gene matches. Germline V gene data show CDR1 as GTSNPN and CDR2 as SVGIG (reference sequence). This CDR3 is 17 amino acids long. This chain's CDR3 is CAWSAGGTGGLGETQYF. The CDR3 DNA is TGTGCCTGGAGTGCCGGAGGGACAGGGGGTTTAGGGGAGACCCAGTACTTC.

V usage is TRBV6-2 or TRBV6-3 and J usage is TRBJ2-2, with TRBD2 matching over 7 bases. The J segment lost 4 bases and the V segment lost 6 bases, leaving 8 bases of the junction unmatched. CDR1 MNHEY and CDR2 SVGEGT come from the germline V gene. The CDR3 has 15 residues. CDR3 in DNA: TGTGCCAGCAGCCCCGCGGGGGTAGGCACCGGGGAGCTGTTTTTT. Residues: CASSPAGVGTGELFF.

This clone appeared a single time. V and J are TRBV6-2 or TRBV6-3 and TRBJ1-5, with D possibly TRBD1 on 6 matching bases. The CDR3 extends over 15 amino acids. Germline V lookup: CDR1 MNHEY, CDR2 SVGEGT. The V end was cut by 5 bases, the J end by 3 bases, with 14 bases between. The CDR3 loop is CASSPDRTVNQPQHF. CDR3 nucleotide sequence: TGTGCCAGCAGTCCCGATCGGACAGTCAATCAGCCCCAGCATTTT.

The gene calls are TRBV5-1 and TRBJ1-2, with TRBD1 as a possible D gene (6 bases). V was trimmed by 0 bases and J by 8 bases, leaving 14 bases between them. The germline V gene has CDR1 SGHRS and CDR2 YFSETQ. The CDR3 consists of 14 residues. This CDR3 reads CASSLEAVGGGYTF. In DNA, the CDR3 is TGCGCCAGCAGCTTGGAGGCGGTAGGGGGAGGCTACACCTTC.

This clone was found once. This chain links TRBV7-3 with TRBJ1-4; D is ambiguous. Germline CDR1 and CDR2: SGHTA and FQGTGA. The length of the CDR3 is 14 residues. Trimming stripped 2 bases from V and 1 base from J, with 5 bases between. The CDR3 sequence: CASSLYRTNEKLFF. CDR3 nucleotides: TGTGCCAGCAGCTTATATCGAACTAATGAAAAACTGTTTTTT. The complete variable domain, with remaining parts taken from reference TRBV7-3 and TRBJ1-4, reads GAGVSQTPSNKVTEKGKYVELRCDPISGHTALYWYRQSLGQGPEFLIYFQGTGAADDSGLPNDRFFAVRPEGSVSTLKIQRTERGDSAVYLCASSLYRTNEKLFFGSGTQLSVL.

This chain's CDR3 is CASSRGPGSDELEAFF. DNA of the CDR3: TGCGCCAGCAGCCGGGGACCGGGGAGCGATGAGCTTGAAGCTTTCTTT. The chain combines TRBV5-1 with TRBJ1-1, with a possible D match to TRBD1 (5 bases). The CDR3 extends over 16 amino acids. From germline, CDR1 is SGHRS and CDR2 YFSETQ. Trimming shortened V by 4 bases and J by 7 bases, and 23 bases separated the two germline ends.

The chain is built from TRBV19 and TRBJ1-1; D might be TRBD1 (5 bases). V shed 5 bases and J shed 4 bases, with 14 bases lying between them. The CDR3 extends over 14 amino acids. Looked up from germline, CDR1 is LNHDA and CDR2 is SQIVND (reference sequence). The CDR3 protein is CASSLIGAATEAFF. CDR3 in DNA: TGTGCCAGTAGTCTCATAGGGGCCGCCACTGAAGCTTTCTTT.

This clone was counted a single time. J is TRBJ2-7 and V is TRBV9, with a possible D match to TRBD1 (5 bases). The CDR3 has 15 residues. Germline V gives CDR1 SGDLS, CDR2 YYNGEE. V was trimmed by 4 bases and J by 3 bases, leaving 17 bases between them. The CDR3 region is CASSLGPAERYEQYF. Written as DNA, the CDR3 is TGTGCCAGCAGCCTGGGGCCGGCGGAGCGCTACGAGCAGTACTTC.

The CDR3 nucleotides read TGTGCCAGCATCCCATTTGGGATGAACACTGAAGCTTTCTTT. It translates to CASIPFGMNTEAFF. The rearrangement joins TRBV5-5 to TRBJ1-1; D ambiguous. This CDR3 contains 14 residues. Germline values: CDR1 SGHKS, CDR2 YYEKEE (reference sequence). With 6 bases removed from V and 0 bases from J, the gap between germline ends came to 12 bases.

The chain is built from TRBV9 and TRBJ2-1; 7 bases fit TRBD2. The trim removed 2 bases at V and 7 bases at J, leaving 6 bases unmatched. Germline V gene lookup returns CDR1 SGDLS and CDR2 YYNGEE. This CDR3 comprises 14 residues. In nucleotides, the CDR3 is TGTGCCAGCAGCGTTCCTAGCGGAAGGAATGAGCAGTTCTTC. This sequence encodes CASSVPSGRNEQFF.

This rearrangement joins TRBV18 to TRBJ2-5; 9 bases fit TRBD2. V was clipped by 3 bases and J by 1 base; unmatched bases: 0. The CDR3 has 14 amino acids. CDR1 and CDR2 from the germline V gene are KGHSH and LQKENI. The CDR3 region is CASSPGLAQETQYF. The CDR3, as DNA: TGTGCCAGCTCACCGGGACTAGCCCAAGAGACCCAGTACTTC.

The chain combines TRBV20-1 with TRBJ2-5, with 16 bases matching TRBD2. Germline V gene lookup returns CDR1 DFQATT and CDR2 SNEGSKA (reference sequence). CDR3 length: 15 amino acids. J gave up 9 bases and V 3 bases, and 7 bases lay outside the gene matches. CDR3 in DNA: TGCAGTGCTAGTGCCGGGACTAGCGGGGGGGCGTCCCAGTACTTC. Translation gives CSASAGTSGGASQYF.

Here the CDR3 DNA reads TGTGCCAGCAGCAACGAGGGTTCCCACGAGCAGTACTTC. Amino acids: CASSNEGSHEQYF. This chain uses TRBV7-9 with TRBJ2-7, with D tentatively TRBD2 (5 bases). Trimming removed 5 bases from V and 5 bases from J, with 13 bases in between. This CDR3 is built from 13 residues. Germline values: CDR1 SEHNR, CDR2 FQNEAQ (reference sequence).

CDR3: CATSASGGPQHF. In nucleotides, the CDR3 is TGTGCCACCAGTGCCTCCGGGGGACCCCAGCATTTT. This chain joins TRBV24-1 and TRBJ1-5; possibly TRBD1 for D (5 bases). V lost 5 bases and J lost 10, with 11 bases in between. Germline V gives CDR1 KGHDR, CDR2 SFDVKD. This CDR3 comprises 12 residues.

The genes are TRBV4-1 and TRBJ2-1; possibly TRBD2 for D (5 bases). The ends were cut back, 3 bases at V and 8 bases at J, with 5 bases in the middle. There are 11 residues in the CDR3. Per germline, CDR1 MGHRA and CDR2 YSYEKL. CDR3 in amino acids: CASSQRDEQFF. CDR3 nucleotide sequence: TGCGCCAGCAGCCAGAGGGATGAGCAGTTCTTC.

The chain joins TRBV28 to TRBJ1-6; D is possibly TRBD1 (5 bases). The CDR3 extends over 15 amino acids. V was clipped by 6 bases and J by 10 bases, with 19 bases between them. CDR1 and CDR2 from the germline V gene are MDHEN and SYDVKM. Written as DNA, the CDR3 is TGTGCCAGCAGCCCTAGGGACCGGAGAAAATCACCCCTCCACTTT. Protein: CASSPRDRRKSPLHF.

The rearrangement joins TRBV2 to TRBJ2-2, with no clear D. Looked up from germline, CDR1 is SNHLY and CDR2 is FYNNEI. Trimming took 7 bases from V and 2 from J, leaving 8 bases between them. The CDR3 has 13 residues. CDR3 residues: CASTGENTGELFF. CDR3 DNA: TGTGCCAGCACAGGAGAAAACACCGGGGAGCTGTTTTTT.

CDR3 region: CAWSLGPSQETQYF. The CDR3 region has the DNA TGTGCCTGGAGTCTAGGACCGTCACAAGAGACCCAGTACTTC. The chain recombines TRBV30 with TRBJ2-5, with D unclear. The germline V gene has CDR1 GTSNPN and CDR2 SVGIG (reference sequence). The ends were cut back, 2 bases at V and 2 bases at J, with 12 bases in the middle. The CDR3 contains 14 residues. The complete variable domain, with remaining parts taken from reference TRBV30 and TRBJ2-5, reads SQTIHQWPATLVQPVGSPLSLECTVEGTSNPNLYWYRQAAGRGLQLLFYSVGIGQISSEVPQNLSASRPQDRQFILSSKKLLLSDSGFYLCAWSLGPSQETQYFGPGTRLLVL.

The chain recombines TRBV7-9 with TRBJ2-1, with 8 bases lining up with TRBD1. V gave up 4 bases and J gave up 8 bases; unmatched junction bases: 7. CDR1 and CDR2 from the germline V gene are SEHNR and FQNEAQ (reference sequence). This CDR3 spans 14 amino acids. The CDR3 loop is CASSSGQGLDEQFF. DNA for the CDR3: TGTGCCAGCAGCTCCGGACAGGGCTTGGATGAGCAGTTCTTC.

The V and J genes are TRBV27 and TRBJ2-3, with unresolved D. Germline CDR1 and CDR2: MNHEY and SMNVEV (reference sequence). The CDR3 is 13 amino acids. V lost 6 bases and J lost 0, with 7 bases in between. CDR3 in amino acids: CASRSQSTDTQYF. The CDR3 DNA reads as TGTGCCAGCAGGAGTCAGAGCACAGATACGCAGTATTTT.

V gene TRBV10-3 combines with J gene TRBJ2-3, with 7 bases identical to TRBD1. The length of the CDR3 is 14 residues. Germline lookup yields CDR1 ENHRY and CDR2 SYGVKD. Germline trimming cut 6 bases from V and 1 base from J; bases unmatched to any gene: 4. The CDR3, as DNA: TGTGCCATCAGACGTGGGACAGGCACAGATACGCAGTATTTT. It yields the protein CAIRRGTGTDTQYF.

The rearrangement uses TRBV6-8 and TRBJ2-7; D is ambiguous. Germline assignment: CDR1 MNHGY and CDR2 SAAAGT. Trimming pared 5 bases from V and 2 bases from J, leaving 4 bases between. The CDR3 is 11 amino acids. CDR3 sequence (DNA): TGTGCCAGCAGTGTCACCTACGAGCAGTACTTC. Its protein product is CASSVTYEQYF.